A single sample gave rise to the 21 T cell receptor beta chains below, sequenced in a study of tumor-infiltrating lymphocytes in glioblastoma multiforme. Multiple V-beta primers and a C-beta primer amplified TCRB from RNA. MiXCR, applied by TCRdb to the multiplex PCR reads, yields one record per CDR3 protein. Counted here are almost 20,000 distinct CDR3 sequences, around 72% occurring once; the ten biggest clones make up around 18%. The sample consisted of peripheral blood. These receptors were collected from a male donor with glioblastoma.

This clonotype was observed many times. The chain links TRBV5-1 to TRBJ2-1, with 8 bases lining up with TRBD2. Germline V gives CDR1 SGHRS, CDR2 YFSETQ. This CDR3 has 18 residues. Unmatched junction bases numbered 15, after V lost 0 bases and J lost 7 bases. The CDR3 protein is CASSLGLVSGSRWNEQFF. The CDR3 nucleotides read TGCGCCAGCAGCTTGGGTCTCGTGAGCGGGAGTCGTTGGAATGAGCAGTTCTTC.

A word on this clonotype: This likely comes from a read error, as the CDR3 has no conserved phenylalanine or tryptophan at its end. The chain links TRBV20-1 to TRBJ2-7; 14 bases are shared with TRBD2. This CDR3 has 15 residues. Germline CDR1 DFQATT, CDR2 SNEGSKA (reference sequence). The CDR3 loop is CSASPGLAGVDEQYL. For the CDR3, the DNA is TGCAGTGCTTCCCCGGGACTAGCGGGAGTGGACGAACAGTACCTC.

This clonotype counts as medium-sized (0.01 to 0.1%). The rearrangement links TRBV29-1 to TRBJ2-1, with TRBD2 matching 8 bases. Germline CDR1 reads SQVTM; CDR2 reads ANQGSEA. Unmatched junction bases numbered 4, after V lost 4 bases and J lost 5 bases. The CDR3 has 13 amino acids. The CDR3 sequence is CSVGTSGNNEQFF. CDR3 DNA: TGCAGCGTTGGTACTAGCGGTAACAATGAGCAGTTCTTC.

The chain carries TRBV7-3 and TRBJ2-5, with D possibly being TRBD2 (5 bases). Germline lookup yields CDR1 SGHTA and CDR2 FQGTGA. V shed 5 bases and J shed 5 bases, with 18 bases lying between them. The CDR3 spans 15 residues. The CDR3 bases are TGTGCCAGCAGCCCCCAAGGGAGTTCTGGGGAGACCCAGTACTTC. This encodes CASSPQGSSGETQYF.

Notes on this clonotype: This may come from a read error, since a much larger clone is one base off. The J gene is TRBJ1-3, the V gene TRBV5-4; D gene ambiguous. The CDR3 runs to 14 residues. Germline CDR1 reads SGHNT; CDR2 reads YYREEE (reference sequence). The CDR3 region is CTSSLAGSGNTIYF. The CDR3 DNA reads as TGTACCAGCAGCTTGGCGGGCTCTGGAAACACCATATATTTT.

This rearrangement joins TRBV4-1 to TRBJ1-4, with D tentatively TRBD1 (5 bases). From germline, CDR1 is MGHRA and CDR2 YSYEKL. The CDR3 is 12 amino acids. Trimming pared 6 bases from V and 11 bases from J, leaving 13 bases between. CDR3 nucleotide sequence: TGCGCCAGCAGGGGCGAGGGACGGAAACTGTTTTTT. Protein sequence: CASRGEGRKLFF.

There are a few counts of this clonotype. CDR3 amino acids: CASIPGRLAGGTDTQYF. For the CDR3, the DNA is TGTGCCAGCATCCCAGGCCGTCTAGCGGGGGGCACAGATACGCAGTATTTT. V gene TRBV2 combines with J gene TRBJ2-3; 10 positions agree with TRBD2. Germline CDR1 is SNHLY and CDR2 is FYNNEI. V trimming: 7 bases; J trimming: 1 base; junction bases outside the gene matches: 11. This CDR3 is 17 amino acids long.

For this clonotype: The CDR3 does not close with the conserved phenylalanine or tryptophan, likely indicating a read error. The J gene is TRBJ2-2, the V gene TRBV11-2, with a weak D call TRBD2 (5 bases). Germline lookup yields CDR1 SGHAT and CDR2 FQNNGV. V was cut by 2 bases and J by 4 bases, with 17 bases left in between. This CDR3 comprises 17 residues. This chain's CDR3 is CASSLPLLAAGTGELFL. For the CDR3, the DNA is TGTGCCAGCAGCTTACCCCTGTTGGCGGCGGGCACCGGGGAGCTGTTTCTT.

About this clonotype itself: Possible read error: a much larger clone is one base away. This chain connects TRBV6-1 to TRBJ2-4; 9 bases agree with TRBD1. The CDR3 totals 16 residues. Germline values: CDR1 MNHNS, CDR2 SASEGT. DNA of the CDR3: TGTGTCAGCAGCTCCGGGACAGGGTGTGTTACAAACATTCAGTACTTC. Translated, it gives CVSSSGTGCVTNIQYF.

In its sample, this clonotype ranks as large. The chain recombines TRBV11-1 with TRBJ2-4, with 9 bases that match TRBD2. The V segment lost 6 bases and the J segment 8 bases; nucleotides outside the gene matches: 8. There are 14 residues in the CDR3. The V gene's germline CDR1 is SGHAT and CDR2 FQDESV (reference sequence). The CDR3 bases are TGTGCCAGCAGTCATAGCGGGGGAGGGGACATTCAGTACTTC. Translation: CASSHSGGGDIQYF.

As for this clonotype: No conserved phenylalanine or tryptophan is present at the end of the CDR3, so a read error is the likely explanation. The chain couples TRBV14 to TRBJ2-1; the match to TRBD2 covers 11 bases. The V gene end was trimmed by 4 bases and the J gene end by 7 bases; junction bases not matched to a gene: 3. From germline, CDR1 is SGHDN and CDR2 FVKESK. The length of the CDR3 is 14 residues. CDR3 bases: TGTGCCAGCAGCCCAGGGACTAGCGGAAATGAGCAGTTCTCC. Protein product: CASSPGTSGNEQFS.

A note on this clonotype: Relative to the germline gene, one junction end is altered; a read error may explain this. CDR3 loop: CASSLDREADTQYF. CDR3 coding DNA: TGCGCCAGCAGTTTAGACAGGGAAGCAGATACGCAGTATTTT. V is TRBV28 and J is TRBJ2-3; 7 bases agree with TRBD1. Per the germline V gene, CDR1 is MDHEN and CDR2 is SYDVKM. The CDR3 totals 14 residues. Complete variable domain (other parts from reference TRBV28 and TRBJ2-3): DVKVTQSSRYLVKRTGEKVFLECVQDMDHENMFWYRQDPGLGLRLIYFSYDVKMKEKGDIPEGYSVSREKKERFSLILESASTNQTSMYLCASSLDREADTQYFGPGTRLTVL.

CDR3 sequence (DNA): TGTGCCAGCTTAGCGGGCAGCGGCGAGCAGTACTTC. It specifies CASLAGSGEQYF. This rearrangement joins TRBV7-9 to TRBJ2-7; TRBD2 agrees at 7 bases. V was clipped by 8 bases and J by 6 bases; unmatched bases: 7. The germline V gene has CDR1 SEHNR and CDR2 FQNEAQ (reference sequence). CDR3 length: 12 residues.

The genes are TRBV11-2 and TRBJ2-2; D gene unclear. CDR1 is SGHAT, CDR2 FQNNGV, per germline. The CDR3 has 15 amino acids. V was shortened by 4 bases and J by 4 bases, with 13 bases between the two germline ends. The CDR3: CASSSLRHGTGELFF. CDR3 bases: TGTGCCAGCAGCTCGCTTAGACATGGCACCGGGGAGCTGTTTTTT.

The chain links TRBV5-4 to TRBJ2-1; D is unresolved. Germline lookup yields CDR1 SGHNT and CDR2 YYREEE (reference sequence). V lost 4 bases and J lost 5, with 10 bases in between. The CDR3 sequence is 13 residues long. The CDR3 DNA reads as TGTGCCAGCAGCCCCCGGGTGCACAATGAGCAGTTCTTC. Amino acid sequence: CASSPRVHNEQFF.

In this sample, this clonotype turned up a few times. The J gene is TRBJ2-1, the V gene TRBV20-1, with TRBD2 matching 8 bases. Germline V gene lookup returns CDR1 DFQATT and CDR2 SNEGSKA (reference sequence). CDR3 size: 15 residues. V shed 3 bases, J shed 4 bases, and the junction held 8 bases outside the gene matches. The CDR3 sequence is CSASGAGVEYNEQFF. CDR3 bases: TGCAGTGCTAGTGGAGCGGGAGTGGAGTACAATGAGCAGTTCTTC.

The rearrangement joins TRBV4-2 to TRBJ2-7; TRBD1 is a possible D gene (6 bases). V was clipped by 3 bases and J by 7 bases, with 16 bases between them. The length of the CDR3 is 14 residues. Germline CDR1 is LGHNA and CDR2 is YNFKEQ. The CDR3 region is CASSHPDSFGEQYF. The CDR3 nucleotides read TGTGCCAGCAGCCATCCGGACAGTTTTGGTGAGCAGTACTTC.

This chain links TRBV20-1 with TRBJ2-1; D call uncertain. Germline values: CDR1 DFQATT, CDR2 SNEGSKA (reference sequence). This CDR3 has 13 residues. V was shortened by 3 bases and J by 0 bases, with 6 bases between the two germline ends. CDR3 sequence (DNA): TGCAGTGCTAGCCTTAGCTCCTACAATGAGCAGTTCTTC. It encodes CSASLSSYNEQFF.

This clonotype was counted ten times or more. The CDR3 region is CASLFEGRDTQYF. The CDR3 region has the DNA TGTGCCAGCTTATTCGAGGGCCGGGACACGCAGTATTTT. V usage is TRBV12-3 or TRBV12-4 and J usage is TRBJ2-3; D is perhaps TRBD1 or TRBD2 (5 bases each). The ends were cut back, 8 bases at V and 9 bases at J, with 18 bases in the middle. The CDR3 is 13 amino acids.

The J gene is TRBJ2-5, the V gene TRBV20-1; TRBD1 matches 9 bases. The DNA end favors TRBJ2-4, so the J call may be wrong. The germline gives CDR1 DFQATT, CDR2 SNEGSKA (reference sequence). The CDR3 runs to 13 residues. CDR3 sequence (DNA): TGCAGTGCTAGAGAGACAGGGGGATACATTCAGTACTTC. This encodes CSARETGGYIQYF.

The chain employs TRBV29-1 and TRBJ2-4; D may be TRBD1 or TRBD2 (5 bases each). Trimming pared 4 bases from V and 8 bases from J, leaving 6 bases between. The CDR3 spans 10 residues. The germline V gene has CDR1 SQVTM and CDR2 ANQGSEA. This chain's CDR3 is CSVGGDIQYF. The CDR3 DNA is TGCAGCGTTGGAGGGGACATTCAGTACTTC.